This entry lists 10 T cell receptor beta chains sequenced from one sample in a study of graft-versus-host responses after intestinal transplantation. Method: immunoSEQ multiplex PCR; TCRdb's copy keeps in-frame clones and lacks some. The data contain approximately 90,000 clones, around 83% of them singletons. These receptors are not linked to any known antigen. This sample comprised unstimulated CD4+ T cells sorted from spleen or lymph node cells, obtained before intestinal transplant. All receptors come from a human donor who received an intestinal transplant.

The chain combines TRBV5-4 with TRBJ2-7; D is possibly TRBD2 (7 bases). V dropped 4 bases and J dropped 2 bases, with 16 bases sitting between them. This CDR3 contains 15 residues. Germline CDR1 SGHNT, CDR2 YYREEE (reference sequence). The CDR3 DNA reads as TGTGCCAGCAGCCCGGCGGGGGCAGGGGCCTACGAGCAGTACTTC. Translated: CASSPAGAGAYEQYF.

This CDR3 reads CASSVGDYSYEQYF. The CDR3 bases are TGTGCCAGCAGCGTGGGGGACTATTCCTACGAGCAGTACTTC. The chain uses TRBV9 and TRBJ2-7; 7 positions agree with TRBD2. The germline CDR1 and CDR2 sequences are SGDLS and YYNGEE. Trimming removed 2 bases from V and 1 base from J; junction bases left unmatched: 3. The CDR3 extends over 14 amino acids.

The chain joins TRBV10-3 to TRBJ2-2; 7 bases line up with TRBD2. Per the germline V gene, CDR1 is ENHRY and CDR2 is SYGVKD. The V gene end was trimmed by 1 base and the J gene end by 1 base; junction bases not matched to a gene: 0. CDR3 length: 15 amino acids. This CDR3 is CAISELAGNTGELFF. The CDR3 nucleotides read TGTGCCATCAGTGAGTTAGCGGGGAACACCGGGGAGCTGTTTTTT.

J is TRBJ2-5 and V is TRBV5-6; TRBD2 is a possible D gene (6 bases). The CDR3 consists of 14 residues. V gave up 2 bases and J gave up 5 bases, with 13 bases separating them. Germline CDR1 reads SGHDT; CDR2 reads YYEEEE. The CDR3 sequence: CASSFPLGGETQYF. Here the CDR3 DNA reads TGTGCCAGCAGCTTTCCCCTAGGAGGGGAGACCCAGTACTTC.

The V gene is TRBV29-1, the J gene TRBJ2-1, with a possible D match to TRBD2 (5 bases). Germline V gene data show CDR1 as SQVTM and CDR2 as ANQGSEA. This CDR3 contains 14 residues. The V gene lost 5 bases and the J gene lost 2 bases, with 13 bases spanning the gap. CDR3 sequence reads: CSVPRGRTYNEQFF. The CDR3 DNA is TGCAGCGTTCCTCGGGGAAGGACCTACAATGAGCAGTTCTTC.

V and J are TRBV9 and TRBJ2-1; TRBD1 agrees at 7 bases. Unmatched junction bases numbered 3, after V lost 6 bases and J lost 6 bases. Germline loops: CDR1 SGDLS, CDR2 YYNGEE. The CDR3 runs 12 residues. The DNA of the CDR3 is TGTGCCAGCACAGGGGGTTCCAATGAGCAGTTCTTC. It encodes CASTGGSNEQFF.

The V call is TRBV15, the J call TRBJ2-5; 10 bases map to TRBD2. The trim removed 1 base at V and 5 bases at J, leaving 10 bases unmatched. The CDR3 totals 17 residues. The germline gives CDR1 LNHNV, CDR2 YYDKDF (reference sequence). This chain's CDR3 is CATSRGRLAGGGETQYF. DNA for the CDR3: TGTGCCACCAGCAGAGGCAGACTAGCGGGTGGAGGGGAGACCCAGTACTTC.

The rearrangement links TRBV7-3 to TRBJ1-2; TRBD1 matches at 10 bases. CDR1 and CDR2 (germline): SGHTA, FQGTGA. There are 13 residues in the CDR3. The V gene end was trimmed by 3 bases and the J gene end by 8 bases; junction bases not matched to a gene: 3. The CDR3 DNA reads as TGTGCCAGCAGCTTCCGGGACAGGGGAGGCTACACCTTC. Encoded protein: CASSFRDRGGYTF. The full variable domain, its missing parts supplied by reference TRBV7-3 and TRBJ1-2, is GAGVSQTPSNKVTEKGKYVELRCDPISGHTALYWYRQSLGQGPEFLIYFQGTGAADDSGLPNDRFFAVRPEGSVSTLKIQRTERGDSAVYLCASSFRDRGGYTFGSGTRLTVV.

The CDR3 DNA reads as TGTGCCAGCAGCTCAACGTTGGGACTACGGTACAATGAGCAGTTCTTC. The encoded protein is CASSSTLGLRYNEQFF. V is TRBV7-6 and J is TRBJ2-1; 7 positions agree with TRBD2. V trimming: 4 bases; J trimming: 4 bases; junction bases outside the gene matches: 10. Germline CDR1 is SGHVS and CDR2 is FNYEAQ. This CDR3 comprises 16 residues.

This rearrangement joins TRBV19 to TRBJ1-1, with a possible D match to TRBD1 (5 bases). The CDR3 sequence is 13 residues long. Looked up from germline, CDR1 is LNHDA and CDR2 is SQIVND (reference sequence). Deletions cut 6 bases from V and 5 bases from J, with 13 bases between. The CDR3 loop is CASRAGLETEAFF. In DNA, the CDR3 is TGTGCCAGTAGGGCAGGGTTGGAGACTGAAGCTTTCTTT.